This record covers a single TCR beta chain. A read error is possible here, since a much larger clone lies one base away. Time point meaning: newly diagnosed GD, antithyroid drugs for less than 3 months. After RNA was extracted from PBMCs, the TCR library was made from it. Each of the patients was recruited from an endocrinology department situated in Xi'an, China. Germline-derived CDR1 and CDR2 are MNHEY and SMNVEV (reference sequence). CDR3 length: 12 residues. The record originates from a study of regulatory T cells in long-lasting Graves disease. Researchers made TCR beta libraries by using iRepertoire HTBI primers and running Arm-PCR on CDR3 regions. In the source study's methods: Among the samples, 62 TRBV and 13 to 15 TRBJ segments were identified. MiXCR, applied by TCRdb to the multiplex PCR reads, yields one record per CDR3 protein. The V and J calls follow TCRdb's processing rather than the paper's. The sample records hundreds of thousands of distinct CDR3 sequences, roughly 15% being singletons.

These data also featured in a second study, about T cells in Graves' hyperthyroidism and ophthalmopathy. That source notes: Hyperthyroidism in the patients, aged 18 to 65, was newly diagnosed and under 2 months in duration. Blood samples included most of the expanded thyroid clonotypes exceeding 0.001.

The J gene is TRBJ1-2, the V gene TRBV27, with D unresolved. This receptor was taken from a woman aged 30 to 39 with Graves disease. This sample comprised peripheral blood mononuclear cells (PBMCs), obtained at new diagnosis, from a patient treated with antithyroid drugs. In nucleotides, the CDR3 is TGTGCCAGCAGCGTGAGTGGCTATGGCTGCACCTTC. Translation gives CASSVSGYGCTF.